Below, 9 T cell receptor beta chains from the same sample are listed, as sequenced in a study of blood T cell repertoires in COVID-19. Method: immunoSEQ multiplex PCR; TCRdb's copy keeps in-frame clones and lacks some. The sample comprises under 95,000 clones, 88% of which are singletons, and under 55% rests with the top ten. Material: peripheral blood. These receptors were obtained from a human donor in a cohort sampled during active COVID-19.

The rearrangement joins TRBV5-1 to TRBJ2-5; 8 bases align to TRBD2. The CDR3 extends over 15 amino acids. The germline V gene encodes CDR1 SGHRS and CDR2 YFSETQ. J lost 1 base, V lost 1 base, and 3 bases had no gene match. CDR3 nucleotide sequence: TGCGCCAGCAGCTTGACTAGCGGAACCCAAGAGACCCAGTACTTC. This codes for CASSLTSGTQETQYF.

The rearrangement links TRBV24-1 to TRBJ2-1; D call uncertain. The germline V and J ends were trimmed by 4 bases and 11 bases, with 17 bases remaining between them. CDR3 size: 14 residues. Germline-derived CDR1 and CDR2 are KGHDR and SFDVKD. CDR3 in amino acids: CATSDIRRPNKQFF. As DNA, the CDR3 is TGTGCCACCAGTGACATTCGGCGGCCGAACAAGCAGTTCTTC.

The chain recombines TRBV6-5 with TRBJ1-1; weak D call: TRBD1 (6 bases). V lost 6 bases, J lost 4 bases, and 15 bases lay in between. Germline V CDR1 and CDR2: MNHEY, SVGAGI. This CDR3 spans 14 amino acids. In nucleotides, the CDR3 is TGTGCCAGCAGCAAGAACAGGGCTTCCACTGAAGCTTTCTTT. Encoded protein: CASSKNRASTEAFF.

J is TRBJ1-2 and V is TRBV19; D may be TRBD1 (5 bases). The CDR3 totals 15 residues. Germline loops: CDR1 LNHDA, CDR2 SQIVND (reference sequence). Trimming stripped 2 bases from V and 4 bases from J, with 14 bases between. In nucleotides, the CDR3 is TGTGCCAGTAGTATAATCGGCGACAGCTTCTATGGCTACACCTTC. Its translation is CASSIIGDSFYGYTF.

This clone occurred a few times. The chain recombines TRBV5-4 with TRBJ2-2; no clear D gene. With 4 bases removed from V and 7 bases from J, the gap between germline ends came to 11 bases. Looked up from germline, CDR1 is SGHNT and CDR2 is YYREEE (reference sequence). This CDR3 is built from 13 residues. The CDR3 sequence is CASSPDPSGELFF. The CDR3 coding sequence is TGTGCCAGCAGCCCAGATCCTAGCGGGGAGCTGTTTTTT. Full variable domain (remainder filled in from reference TRBV5-4 and TRBJ2-2): ETGVTQSPTHLIKTRGQQVTLRCSSQSGHNTVSWYQQALGQGPQFIFQYYREEENGRGNFPPRFSGLQFPNYSSELNVNALELDDSALYLCASSPDPSGELFFGEGSRLTVL.

The V and J genes are TRBV4-3 and TRBJ2-5, with 13 positions matching TRBD2. Germline V lookup: CDR1 LGHNA, CDR2 YSLEER. This CDR3 spans 20 amino acids. J was trimmed by 5 bases and V by 0 bases; bases with no gene match: 15. CDR3 amino acids: CASSQDLSGTSGESLETQYF. DNA of the CDR3: TGCGCCAGCAGCCAAGATTTGAGCGGGACTAGCGGGGAGTCGCTCGAGACCCAGTACTTC.

The chain joins TRBV27 to TRBJ2-5, with D possibly being TRBD1 (5 bases). The CDR3 contains 14 residues. The germline V and J ends were trimmed by 4 bases and 1 base, with 10 bases remaining between them. Germline assignment: CDR1 MNHEY and CDR2 SMNVEV (reference sequence). The CDR3 sequence: CASSYLTAQETQYF. CDR3 in DNA: TGTGCCAGCAGTTATTTGACAGCCCAAGAGACCCAGTACTTC.

This chain links TRBV6-5 with TRBJ2-1; 7 bases line up with TRBD1. Unmatched junction bases numbered 13, after V lost 10 bases and J lost 4 bases. The CDR3 has 15 residues. Germline CDR1 MNHEY, CDR2 SVGAGI. The DNA of the CDR3 is TGTGCCATTACTTCGGACAGGACGAGATACAATGAGCAGTTCTTC. Translating it yields CAITSDRTRYNEQFF.

This clone showed up just once. The V and J genes are TRBV19 and TRBJ1-2, with TRBD1 as a possible D gene (6 bases). With 9 bases removed from V and 6 bases from J, the gap between germline ends came to 23 bases. CDR1 and CDR2 (germline): LNHDA, SQIVND (reference sequence). The CDR3 runs 15 residues. This CDR3 reads CASLPQGSQGNGYTF. The CDR3 region has the DNA TGTGCCAGCCTCCCCCAGGGGAGTCAGGGCAATGGCTACACCTTC.